The entry below describes one TCR beta chain. Authors' processing steps: Using reference gene primer amplification, nucleated cell counts were estimated. Sequencing was performed with immunoSEQ multiplex PCR; in TCRdb, only in-frame clones are kept and a portion is missing. V, J and clone size are those of that table, while D and trimming were read from the DNA. The profile covers approximately 150,000 clones, with 81% appearing a single time and roughly 6% taken by the ten largest. These data belong to a study of blood T cell repertoires in COVID-19. For the study at large: The origin of the acute and convalescent COVID-19 samples was the United States, Italy and Spain.

After removal of 0 bases from V and 7 bases from J, the junction contained 9 bases not matched to a gene. CDR3 length equals 16 residues. Germline V gene sequence: CDR1 SGHNT, CDR2 YYREEE (reference sequence). All enrollees were about 18 to 89 years old and from 25 or so US areas. Participants' reported clinical history set cohort assignment. The sample comprised PBMCs or T cells enriched from blood (not recorded which). This TCR derives from a woman between 40 and 55 years old with acute COVID-19. The chain recombines TRBV5-4 with TRBJ2-1; TRBD2 matches at 8 bases. Here the CDR3 DNA reads TGTGCCAGCAGCTTGGAGGCCGGGAGGGCCGAGAATGAGCAGTTCTTC. Amino acid sequence: CASSLEAGRAENEQFF.